This is a list of T cell receptor beta chains from one sample in a study of long-term antiretroviral therapy in people with HIV. Sequencing used immunoSEQ multiplex PCR; TCRdb keeps in-frame clones, though not all of them. The repertoire holds approximately 15,000 clones, with roughly 90% as singletons. Material: unsorted PBMCs, obtained 0.3 years after starting antiretroviral therapy. These receptors all stem from a man aged 55-75 years with HIV. The CDR3 runs from the conserved cysteine through the conserved F or W. A D gene is named only where the DNA matches it firmly.

TRBD1	TRBJ2-5	TRBV28	CASSFKYRGGKTQYF
TRBD1	TRBJ1-4	TRBV28	CASSRGGLGEKLFF
-	TRBJ2-7	TRBV4-1	CASSQDGINGGRYEQYF
-	TRBJ2-7	TRBV11-2	CAMRRRGVGEQYF
-	TRBJ2-7	TRBV28	CASSKTVISYEQYF
-	TRBJ1-5	TRBV7-8	CASSLEVAQPQHF
-	TRBJ1-2	TRBV7-9	CASSLDRRVDYGYTF
-	TRBJ2-3	TRBV4-2	CASSQDYISLAASTDTQYF
TRBD1	TRBJ1-4	TRBV6-4	CASRQGAGEKLFF
-	TRBJ2-1	TRBV29-1	CSVEGQGSYNEQFF
TRBD2	TRBJ2-5	TRBV5-1	CASSLRAGGGETQYF
-	TRBJ1-6	TRBV9	CASSVASAVINSPLHF
-	TRBJ2-3	TRBV27	CASSLLQGGGTDTQYF
-	TRBJ1-5	TRBV2	CASMGQLNQPQHF
TRBD2	TRBJ2-1	TRBV10-3	CAISESTGSGTYNEQFF
-	TRBJ1-3	TRBV6-6	CASGSGNTIYF
TRBD1	TRBJ2-5	TRBV30	CAWNKKQGLQETQYF
-	TRBJ2-1	TRBV14	CASSLLGYNEQFF
-	TRBJ2-7	TRBV2	CASSEGPAGGYYEQYF
-	TRBJ2-7	TRBV4-2	CASSLAPPSGGLYEQYF
-	TRBJ1-2	TRBV27	CASSLTENYGYTF
-	TRBJ1-1	TRBV28	CASSLSWTQRGAFF
-	TRBJ2-2	TRBV28	CASSPRTANTGELFF
-	TRBJ1-1	TRBV7-2	CASSSHFRVLNTEAFF
-	TRBJ2-6	TRBV15	CATTMTGANVLTF
-	TRBJ2-7	TRBV5-1	CASSKGGNSYEQYF
-	TRBJ1-1	TRBV7-2	CASSLEILGRAFF
-	TRBJ1-3	TRBV5-1	CASSFGVSSSGNTIYF
-	TRBJ2-3	TRBV5-4	CASSSSTDTQYF
-	TRBJ2-1	TRBV11-2	CASSLDQGPYNEQFF
TRBD1	TRBJ1-5	TRBV7-6	CASSLQAGGRQPQHF
TRBD1	TRBJ1-2	TRBV5-6	CASSGNRQGPLTNYGYTF
-	TRBJ2-7	TRBV5-1	CASSLDPRGIIYEQYF
TRBD2	TRBJ2-2	TRBV7-9	CASSWRLAGHTGELFF
-	TRBJ2-3	TRBV5-1	CASSPLIQTGGTQYF
TRBD1	TRBJ1-2	TRBV29-1	CSVLPGTGGVDGYTF
-	TRBJ1-1	TRBV18	CASSPGGRVAEAFF
TRBD1	TRBJ2-5	TRBV7-9	CASSQQGSSETQYF
TRBD1	TRBJ1-5	TRBV12-5	CASGWDRGQPQHF
TRBD1	TRBJ2-7	TRBV7-3	CASSLTGQTYEQYF
-	TRBJ1-4	TRBV5-4	CASSLSIANEKLFF
TRBD2	TRBJ2-5	TRBV7-2	CASSLVRSSGYQETQYF